The clone carrying this TCR beta chain appeared many times. Its antigen is not identified. This entry comes from a study of Graves' ophthalmopathy and Graves' hyperthyroidism. Study-level findings and limits: Cross-validated, the 13-signature model showed 87.88%/81.08% sensitivity/specificity, and 80%/75% in the test set. The model predicted ophthalmopathy progression with 60% to 71% sensitivity and 72.22% specificity.

The authors amplified TCR beta CDR3 regions from RNA transcripts. The authors performed first-round RT-PCR with HTBI primers and then a second-round multiplex PCR. TCRdb re-derived calls from the multiplex PCR reads in MiXCR, one entry per CDR3 protein. The data hold about 1.2 million distinct CDR3 sequences, with 35% to 45% observed a single time. Germline V gives CDR1 LNHNV, CDR2 YYDKDF (reference sequence). V lost 0 bases and J lost 3, with 12 bases in between. The CDR3 spans 15 residues. This clonotype originated in an adult man with Graves' hyperthyroidism. Sequenced input: peripheral blood or thyroid tissue (not recorded which). The rearrangement links TRBV15 to TRBJ2-7; the D gene could be TRBD1 or TRBD2 (5 bases each). Here the CDR3 reads CATSRESAGSYEQYF. Written as DNA, the CDR3 is TGTGCCACCAGCAGAGAATCGGCAGGGAGCTACGAGCAGTACTTC.